The 18 T cell receptor beta chains below come from one sample, sequenced in a study of beta chain features in type 1 diabetes. For these TCRs, the target antigens are not known. Reverse transcription of all isolated RNA meant that expressed TCRB transcripts were sequenced. Here immunoSEQ multiplex PCR was the method, and the copy in TCRdb shows in-frame clones only, minus some. The sample holds 40,000 to 65,000 clones, 50% to 75% seen once. General observations from the study: Within each of all four CD4+ subsets, Type 1 diabetes patients had TCRB CDR3s that were moderately but significantly shorter.

The sequenced sample was stem cell memory CD4+ T cells from blood. The receptors were sampled from a woman aged 25 to 39 with type 1 diabetes.

The rearrangement links TRBV7-8 to TRBJ2-1, with 7 bases fitting TRBD2. V was pared by 9 bases and J by 8 bases, with 16 bases of the junction left unmatched. There are 15 residues in the CDR3. Germline V gives CDR1 SGHVS, CDR2 FQNEAQ. CDR3 bases: TGTGCCAGTTCTAGGAGGGGCGGGAGCGAGGATGAGCAGTTCTTC. Translated, it gives CASSRRGGSEDEQFF.

V gene TRBV10-3 combines with J gene TRBJ2-6; 11 bases line up with TRBD2. Germline lookup yields CDR1 ENHRY and CDR2 SYGVKD. This CDR3 has 17 amino acids. Trimming cost V 10 bases and J 2 bases; bases outside gene matches: 10. The CDR3 nucleotides are TGTGCCAGCAAGGAACTAGCGGGAGAGACTGGGGCCAACGTCCTGACTTTC. Amino acids: CASKELAGETGANVLTF.

The chain couples TRBV6-6 to TRBJ2-1; D ambiguous. The CDR3 runs to 10 residues. V dropped 9 bases and J dropped 7 bases, with 7 bases sitting between them. The germline V gene encodes CDR1 MNHNY and CDR2 SVGAGI (reference sequence). In DNA, the CDR3 is TGTGCCAGTCGCAGGAATGAGCAGTTCTTC. It specifies CASRRNEQFF.

Concerning this clone itself: At the DNA level, this CDR3 is encoded by other sequences in the same sample as well. V and J are TRBV30 and TRBJ1-1; 8 nucleotides align to TRBD1. The germline V gene encodes CDR1 GTSNPN and CDR2 SVGIG (reference sequence). V shed 1 base and J 4 bases; nucleotides not matched to a gene: 2. The CDR3 runs 13 residues. The CDR3, as DNA: TGTGCCTGGAGTGAACAGGGGGGCACTGAAGCTTTCTTT. Encoded protein: CAWSEQGGTEAFF.

This clone was detected only a few times. The chain joins TRBV11-3 to TRBJ2-1; TRBD2 matches at 14 bases. V lost 2 bases, J lost 8 bases, and 5 bases stayed unmatched. The CDR3 is made up of 16 amino acids. Germline V gives CDR1 SGHNT, CDR2 YENEEA. The CDR3 DNA sequence: TGTGCCAGCAGCTTAATAGGGACTAGCGGGAGTGATGAGCAGTTCTTC. Its protein product is CASSLIGTSGSDEQFF.

This clone appeared a few times. CDR3 loop: CASSIYYEQYF. The CDR3 DNA reads as TGTGCCAGCAGCATCTACTACGAGCAGTACTTC. This chain uses TRBV5-6 with TRBJ2-7; D is undetermined. The V gene's germline CDR1 is SGHDT and CDR2 YYEEEE. The CDR3 is 11 residues long. Trimming cost V 4 bases and J 3 bases, with 5 bases left between them.

The V call is TRBV28, the J call TRBJ1-1; 10 positions agree with TRBD1. The length of the CDR3 is 15 residues. V was clipped by 8 bases and J by 3 bases; unmatched bases: 9. Looked up from germline, CDR1 is MDHEN and CDR2 is SYDVKM. In nucleotides, the CDR3 is TGTGCCAGCCTTGGGGCTGACAGGGGGCACACTGAAGCTTTCTTT. It yields the protein CASLGADRGHTEAFF. Complete variable domain (other parts from reference TRBV28 and TRBJ1-1): DVKVTQSSRYLVKRTGEKVFLECVQDMDHENMFWYRQDPGLGLRLIYFSYDVKMKEKGDIPEGYSVSREKKERFSLILESASTNQTSMYLCASLGADRGHTEAFFGQGTRLTVV.

The chain carries TRBV11-2 and TRBJ1-1; no clear D gene. Germline V CDR1 and CDR2: SGHAT, FQNNGV. CDR3 length: 13 residues. V dropped 5 bases and J dropped 0 bases, with 7 bases sitting between them. This chain's CDR3 is CASSLSLNTEAFF. DNA for the CDR3: TGTGCCAGCAGCCTCAGTTTGAACACTGAAGCTTTCTTT.

The sample holds a few counts of this clone. V and J are TRBV6-6 and TRBJ1-5, with 7 positions matching TRBD1. The germline V gene has CDR1 MNHNY and CDR2 SVGAGI (reference sequence). The CDR3 runs 13 residues. Germline trimming cut 2 bases from V and 7 bases from J; bases unmatched to any gene: 2. CDR3 loop: CASSYDRDQPQHF. CDR3 nucleotides: TGTGCCAGCAGTTACGACAGGGACCAGCCCCAGCATTTT.

The chain joins TRBV10-3 to TRBJ2-7; 8 bases line up with TRBD2. Per the germline V gene, CDR1 is ENHRY and CDR2 is SYGVKD. The CDR3 runs 15 residues. Trimming cost V 4 bases and J 3 bases; bases outside gene matches: 8. This CDR3 is CAISAPAGVGYEQYF. For the CDR3, the DNA is TGTGCCATCAGTGCCCCAGCGGGAGTCGGCTACGAGCAGTACTTC.

The chain is built from TRBV28 and TRBJ2-3, with D tentatively TRBD1 (7 bases). This CDR3 has 14 amino acids. V was shortened by 2 bases and J by 5 bases, with 11 bases between the two germline ends. CDR1 and CDR2 from the germline V gene are MDHEN and SYDVKM. As DNA, the CDR3 is TGTGCCAGCAGTTTAGGTCAGGGGGGAGATACGCAGTATTTT. As protein: CASSLGQGGDTQYF.

The chain uses TRBV6-5 and TRBJ2-7; possibly TRBD1 for D (5 bases). This CDR3 contains 15 residues. Germline V CDR1 and CDR2: MNHEY, SVGAGI. The germline V and J ends were trimmed by 5 bases and 3 bases, with 17 bases remaining between them. The CDR3 spells CASSLSLTDSYEQYF. CDR3 DNA sequence: TGTGCCAGCAGTCTGTCGCTCACTGACAGCTACGAGCAGTACTTC.

In its sample, this clone was seen a few times. This chain links TRBV30 with TRBJ1-1; D is perhaps TRBD1 (6 bases). Trimming removed 1 base at V and 1 base at J, with 7 bases between. This CDR3 is 13 amino acids long. Germline CDR1 reads GTSNPN; CDR2 reads SVGIG (reference sequence). The CDR3 coding sequence is TGTGCCTGGAGTGAGGACAGGAACACTGAAGCTTTCTTT. Protein product: CAWSEDRNTEAFF.

This clone has only a few counts. This rearrangement joins TRBV7-9 to TRBJ1-1, with D perhaps matching TRBD1 (5 bases). Trimming left V 3 bases short and J 5 bases short, with 10 bases between. CDR3 length: 13 residues. The germline CDR1 and CDR2 sequences are SEHNR and FQNEAQ (reference sequence). The CDR3 is CASSLTVGTEAFF. The CDR3 DNA is TGTGCCAGCAGCTTGACAGTGGGTACTGAAGCTTTCTTT.

This clone was seen more than once but under ten times. V is TRBV7-3 and J is TRBJ2-7; tentative D call: TRBD1 (5 bases). Germline V gene sequence: CDR1 SGHTA, CDR2 FQGTGA. The V end was cut by 6 bases, the J end by 7 bases, with 16 bases between. The CDR3 loop spans 13 amino acids. The CDR3 nucleotides read TGTGCCAGCAGTCAAGGGCAGGGCGGTGAGCAGTACTTC. Its protein is CASSQGQGGEQYF.

The V and J genes are TRBV28 and TRBJ1-4, with a possible D match to TRBD1 (6 bases). Germline V gene lookup returns CDR1 MDHEN and CDR2 SYDVKM. Trimming stripped 3 bases from V and 5 bases from J, with 13 bases between. The CDR3 is made up of 15 amino acids. The CDR3 spells CASSFGGAENEKLFF. DNA of the CDR3: TGTGCCAGCAGTTTTGGGGGGGCTGAAAATGAAAAACTGTTTTTT.

The chain employs TRBV18 and TRBJ1-1, with no clear D. This CDR3 has 14 residues. Germline V gives CDR1 KGHSH, CDR2 LQKENI. The V and J ends lost 6 bases and 0 bases respectively, with 11 bases between them. CDR3 sequence (DNA): TGTGCCAGCTCCCCCGGCAGGTTGAACACTGAAGCTTTCTTT. This translates into CASSPGRLNTEAFF.

A single count supports this clone. The J gene is TRBJ1-6, the V gene TRBV7-9; 9 bases match TRBD1. This CDR3 comprises 15 residues. Germline CDR1 is SEHNR and CDR2 is FQNEAQ (reference sequence). The V and J ends lost 5 bases and 9 bases, in that order; junction bases with no gene match: 8. This CDR3 is CASSAYRDRVSPLHF. In nucleotides, the CDR3 is TGTGCCAGCAGCGCATACCGGGACAGGGTTTCACCCCTCCACTTT.